This T cell receptor beta chain was captured by sequencing in a study of cytomegalovirus exposure and HLA in healthy donors. Study results and limitations: Association of a missense DCLRE1C variant with TCR beta V- and J-gene trimming was reported in a later analysis.

The CDR3 runs to 16 residues. CDR1 SEHNR and CDR2 FQNEAQ come from the germline V gene (reference sequence). A multiplex PCR was run with 60 Vbeta primers and 13 Jbeta primers. Clones were sequenced by immunoSEQ multiplex PCR, and TCRdb holds only the in-frame ones, with some missing. The sample carries 210,000 or so clones, 85% to 90% recorded once. On this clone itself: What it binds is unknown. One end of the junction is discordant with germline, which a read error may explain.

Sample: PBMCs. The sequence came from a man younger than 45 in good health and CMV-seronegative. The V gene is TRBV7-9, the J gene TRBJ2-5, with D maybe TRBD1 (6 bases). In nucleotides, the CDR3 is TGTTCCAGCAGCTTAGTAGGGACAACCCCTTCAGAGACCCAGTACTTC. Translation: CSSSLVGTTPSETQYF.